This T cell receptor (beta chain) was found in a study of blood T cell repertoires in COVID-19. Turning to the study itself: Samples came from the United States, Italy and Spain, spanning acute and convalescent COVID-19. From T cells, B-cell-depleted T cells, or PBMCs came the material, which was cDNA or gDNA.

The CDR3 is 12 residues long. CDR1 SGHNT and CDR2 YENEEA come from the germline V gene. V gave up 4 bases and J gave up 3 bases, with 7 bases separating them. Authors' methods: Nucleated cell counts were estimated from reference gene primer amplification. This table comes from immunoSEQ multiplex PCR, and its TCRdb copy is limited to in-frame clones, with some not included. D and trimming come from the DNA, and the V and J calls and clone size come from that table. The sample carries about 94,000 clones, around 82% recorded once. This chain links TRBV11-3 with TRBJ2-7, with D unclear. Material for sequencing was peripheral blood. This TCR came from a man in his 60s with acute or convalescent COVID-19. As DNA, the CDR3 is TGTGCCAGCAGCTCCCCCAGCTACGAGCAGTACTTC. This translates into CASSSPSYEQYF.